The 21 T cell receptor beta chains presented below share a single source sample, sequenced in a study of blood T cell repertoires in COVID-19. Data came from immunoSEQ multiplex PCR; TCRdb stores just in-frame clones and leaves some out. The profile covers 120,000 to 150,000 clones, with 80% to 90% appearing a single time and 0.95% taken by the ten largest. Sequenced sample: peripheral blood. Source of these receptors: a woman aged 45-65 years with acute or convalescent COVID-19.

This chain links TRBV7-3 with TRBJ2-2; maybe TRBD2 (6 bases). The germline V gene has CDR1 SGHTA and CDR2 FQGTGA. V lost 5 bases and J lost 5, with 12 bases in between. The CDR3 consists of 14 residues. In nucleotides, the CDR3 is TGTGCCAGCAGCCTACGGGGGTTGACCGGGGAGCTGTTTTTT. This translates into CASSLRGLTGELFF.

V gene TRBV2 combines with J gene TRBJ1-5, with a possible D match to TRBD1 (5 bases). V was cut by 7 bases and J by 3 bases, with 16 bases left in between. The CDR3 extends over 15 amino acids. Germline CDR1 and CDR2: SNHLY and FYNNEI. This chain's CDR3 is CASTKTGRDNQPQHF. The CDR3 nucleotides read TGTGCCAGCACGAAGACTGGCAGGGACAATCAGCCCCAGCATTTT. The full variable domain, its missing parts supplied by reference TRBV2 and TRBJ1-5, is EPEVTQTPSHQVTQMGQEVILRCVPISNHLYFYWYRQILGQKVEFLVSFYNNEISEKSEIFDDQFSVERPDGSNFTLKIRSTKLEDSAMYFCASTKTGRDNQPQHFGDGTRLSIL.

This rearrangement joins TRBV24-1 to TRBJ2-3; D is undetermined. Trimming cost V 5 bases and J 1 base, with 3 bases left between them. In germline, CDR1 is KGHDR, CDR2 SFDVKD. The CDR3 is made up of 12 amino acids. This chain's CDR3 is CATSGGTDTQYF. The CDR3, as DNA: TGTGCCACCAGTGGAGGCACAGATACGCAGTATTTT.

The chain links TRBV10-3 to TRBJ2-7, with 9 bases aligning to TRBD2. The CDR3 runs to 15 residues. Trimming at V came to 6 bases and at J to 5 bases, leaving 11 bases not matched to a gene. Germline V lookup: CDR1 ENHRY, CDR2 SYGVKD. The CDR3 sequence: CAIRDAVAGVHEQYF. Here the CDR3 DNA reads TGTGCCATCAGGGACGCGGTAGCGGGAGTTCACGAGCAGTACTTC.

The chain combines TRBV29-1 with TRBJ1-1; tentatively, D is TRBD1 (6 bases). Germline CDR1 SQVTM, CDR2 ANQGSEA. The CDR3 has 14 amino acids. The V end lost 4 bases, the J end lost 4 bases, and 16 bases lay between the germline ends. CDR3 DNA: TGCAGCGTTGGCTTACAGGGTTTTGTCACTGAAGCTTTCTTT. It encodes CSVGLQGFVTEAFF.

This chain connects TRBV27 to TRBJ2-3; 7 nucleotides agree with TRBD1. Trimming removed 5 bases from V and 0 bases from J; junction bases left unmatched: 8. The CDR3 is 16 amino acids. From germline, CDR1 is MNHEY and CDR2 SMNVEV (reference sequence). CDR3 protein: CASSPGTVSSTDTQYF. CDR3 bases: TGTGCCAGCAGTCCCGGGACAGTTTCCAGCACAGATACGCAGTATTTT.

This clone was detected once. This chain joins TRBV7-8 and TRBJ2-5; D may be TRBD1 (5 bases). Deletions cut 5 bases from V and 13 bases from J, with 17 bases between. CDR1 and CDR2 (germline): SGHVS, FQNEAQ. This CDR3 is built from 12 residues. CDR3 residues: CASSERQRPSYF. In nucleotides, the CDR3 is TGTGCCAGCAGCGAGCGACAGCGACCTTCGTACTTC.

The chain recombines TRBV28 with TRBJ2-1; 8 bases match TRBD1. J was trimmed by 0 bases and V by 4 bases; bases with no gene match: 5. The CDR3 has 16 amino acids. Germline V gives CDR1 MDHEN, CDR2 SYDVKM. The CDR3 here is CASSSGQASSYNEQFF. The DNA for the CDR3 is TGTGCCAGCAGTTCGGGACAGGCTAGCTCCTACAATGAGCAGTTCTTC.

The chain couples TRBV7-2 to TRBJ2-1; TRBD1 agrees at 8 bases. Germline CDR1 SGHTA, CDR2 FQGNSA. The V and J ends lost 4 bases and 3 bases, in that order; junction bases with no gene match: 5. CDR3 length equals 15 residues. CDR3 bases: TGTGCCAGCAGCTCTGGACAGGGTCACTACAATGAGCAGTTCTTC. Encoded protein: CASSSGQGHYNEQFF.

The rearrangement links TRBV12-3 or TRBV12-4 to TRBJ1-1; no definite D call. V lost 6 bases to trimming and J lost 7 bases, with 9 bases between them. This CDR3 is 11 amino acids long. CDR3 amino acids: CASRYGFEAFF. The CDR3 nucleotides read TGTGCCAGCAGGTACGGGTTTGAAGCTTTCTTT.

As regards this clone: Different DNA sequences within this sample yield the same CDR3. This chain connects TRBV30 to TRBJ1-5; D is uncertain. Germline CDR1 reads GTSNPN; CDR2 reads SVGIG (reference sequence). This CDR3 region has 13 residues. Trimming took off 1 base at V and 4 bases at J, with 8 bases between the two ends. CDR3 in amino acids: CAWSGRANQPQHF. The CDR3 nucleotides read TGTGCCTGGAGTGGGAGAGCTAATCAGCCCCAGCATTTT.

J is TRBJ1-4 and V is TRBV6-1, with 8 bases matching TRBD1. CDR1 MNHNS and CDR2 SASEGT come from the germline V gene. Trimming at V came to 3 bases and at J to 5 bases, leaving 5 bases not matched to a gene. CDR3 size: 15 residues. CDR3 bases: TGTGCCAGCAGTGATATGACAGGGGAGAATGAAAAACTGTTTTTT. Protein: CASSDMTGENEKLFF.

V gene TRBV5-1 combines with J gene TRBJ2-3; 7 bases agree with TRBD2. The CDR3 length is 14 residues. V lost 3 bases, J lost 4 bases, and 5 bases stayed unmatched. The germline V gene encodes CDR1 SGHRS and CDR2 YFSETQ. The CDR3 loop is CASSSDGRSDTQYF. The CDR3, as DNA: TGCGCCAGCAGCTCGGACGGGAGGTCAGATACGCAGTATTTT.

This clone is a singleton in its sample. The chain combines TRBV6-2 or TRBV6-3 with TRBJ2-5; 14 bases map to TRBD2. Germline loops: CDR1 MNHEY, CDR2 SVGEGT. V shed 6 bases, J shed 5 bases, and the junction held 5 bases outside the gene matches. This CDR3 contains 15 residues. The CDR3 here is CASSRLAGGKETQYF. CDR3 sequence (DNA): TGTGCCAGCAGCCGACTAGCGGGAGGGAAGGAGACCCAGTACTTC.

The V gene is TRBV12-3 or TRBV12-4, the J gene TRBJ1-2; possibly TRBD1 for D (5 bases). The CDR3 spans 12 residues. The V gene lost 3 bases and the J gene lost 7 bases, with 9 bases spanning the gap. CDR3 coding DNA: TGTGCCAGCAGTTTTGACAGCACTGGCTACACCTTC. Amino acids: CASSFDSTGYTF.

The rearrangement uses TRBV5-1 and TRBJ2-3; 7 positions agree with TRBD1. V shed 4 bases, J shed 1 base, and the junction held 6 bases outside the gene matches. The CDR3 loop spans 15 amino acids. Looked up from germline, CDR1 is SGHRS and CDR2 is YFSETQ. The CDR3 coding sequence is TGCGCCAGCAGCACAGACAGGGACGGCACAGATACGCAGTATTTT. It specifies CASSTDRDGTDTQYF.

V and J are TRBV15 and TRBJ2-2; the match to TRBD1 covers 9 bases. Germline V CDR1 and CDR2: LNHNV, YYDKDF (reference sequence). Germline trimming cut 0 bases from V and 7 bases from J; bases unmatched to any gene: 6. The CDR3 sequence is 16 residues long. The DNA of the CDR3 is TGTGCCACCAGCAGAGATACACAGGGGGCGGTCGGGGAGCTGTTTTTT. As protein: CATSRDTQGAVGELFF.

This chain uses TRBV5-5 with TRBJ2-3, with 8 positions matching TRBD1. CDR1 is SGHKS, CDR2 YYEKEE, per germline (reference sequence). This CDR3 region has 13 residues. J was trimmed by 10 bases and V by 5 bases; bases with no gene match: 9. The CDR3 is CASSHSRGRAQYF. CDR3 nucleotide sequence: TGTGCCAGCAGTCACTCCAGGGGGCGTGCGCAGTATTTT.

The chain combines TRBV10-2 with TRBJ2-7, with D possibly being TRBD1 (5 bases). The V gene's germline CDR1 is WSHSY and CDR2 SAAADI. V was pared by 4 bases and J by 0 bases, with 13 bases between. The CDR3 loop spans 15 amino acids. CDR3 region: CASSARAGASYEQYF. CDR3 sequence (DNA): TGCGCCAGCAGTGCTCGGGCTGGGGCCTCCTACGAGCAGTACTTC.

The chain couples TRBV5-4 to TRBJ2-5, with 10 bases identical to TRBD1. Trimming cost V 3 bases and J 5 bases; bases outside gene matches: 13. The CDR3 length is 17 residues. Germline CDR1 reads SGHNT; CDR2 reads YYREEE (reference sequence). CDR3 nucleotides: TGTGCCAGCAGCTCGCAGTTACTACCGGGACAGGGGGAGACCCAGTACTTC. Translated: CASSSQLLPGQGETQYF.

As to this clone: The sample contains more than one DNA sequence encoding this CDR3. J is TRBJ2-1 and V is TRBV18, with 11 bases that match TRBD1. CDR3 length: 15 residues. Germline lookup yields CDR1 KGHSH and CDR2 LQKENI. The ends lost 3 bases at V and 4 bases at J; junction bases unmatched: 2. The CDR3 DNA reads as TGTGCCAGCTCACCCGGGACAGGGGGTTACAATGAGCAGTTCTTC. Residues: CASSPGTGGYNEQFF.